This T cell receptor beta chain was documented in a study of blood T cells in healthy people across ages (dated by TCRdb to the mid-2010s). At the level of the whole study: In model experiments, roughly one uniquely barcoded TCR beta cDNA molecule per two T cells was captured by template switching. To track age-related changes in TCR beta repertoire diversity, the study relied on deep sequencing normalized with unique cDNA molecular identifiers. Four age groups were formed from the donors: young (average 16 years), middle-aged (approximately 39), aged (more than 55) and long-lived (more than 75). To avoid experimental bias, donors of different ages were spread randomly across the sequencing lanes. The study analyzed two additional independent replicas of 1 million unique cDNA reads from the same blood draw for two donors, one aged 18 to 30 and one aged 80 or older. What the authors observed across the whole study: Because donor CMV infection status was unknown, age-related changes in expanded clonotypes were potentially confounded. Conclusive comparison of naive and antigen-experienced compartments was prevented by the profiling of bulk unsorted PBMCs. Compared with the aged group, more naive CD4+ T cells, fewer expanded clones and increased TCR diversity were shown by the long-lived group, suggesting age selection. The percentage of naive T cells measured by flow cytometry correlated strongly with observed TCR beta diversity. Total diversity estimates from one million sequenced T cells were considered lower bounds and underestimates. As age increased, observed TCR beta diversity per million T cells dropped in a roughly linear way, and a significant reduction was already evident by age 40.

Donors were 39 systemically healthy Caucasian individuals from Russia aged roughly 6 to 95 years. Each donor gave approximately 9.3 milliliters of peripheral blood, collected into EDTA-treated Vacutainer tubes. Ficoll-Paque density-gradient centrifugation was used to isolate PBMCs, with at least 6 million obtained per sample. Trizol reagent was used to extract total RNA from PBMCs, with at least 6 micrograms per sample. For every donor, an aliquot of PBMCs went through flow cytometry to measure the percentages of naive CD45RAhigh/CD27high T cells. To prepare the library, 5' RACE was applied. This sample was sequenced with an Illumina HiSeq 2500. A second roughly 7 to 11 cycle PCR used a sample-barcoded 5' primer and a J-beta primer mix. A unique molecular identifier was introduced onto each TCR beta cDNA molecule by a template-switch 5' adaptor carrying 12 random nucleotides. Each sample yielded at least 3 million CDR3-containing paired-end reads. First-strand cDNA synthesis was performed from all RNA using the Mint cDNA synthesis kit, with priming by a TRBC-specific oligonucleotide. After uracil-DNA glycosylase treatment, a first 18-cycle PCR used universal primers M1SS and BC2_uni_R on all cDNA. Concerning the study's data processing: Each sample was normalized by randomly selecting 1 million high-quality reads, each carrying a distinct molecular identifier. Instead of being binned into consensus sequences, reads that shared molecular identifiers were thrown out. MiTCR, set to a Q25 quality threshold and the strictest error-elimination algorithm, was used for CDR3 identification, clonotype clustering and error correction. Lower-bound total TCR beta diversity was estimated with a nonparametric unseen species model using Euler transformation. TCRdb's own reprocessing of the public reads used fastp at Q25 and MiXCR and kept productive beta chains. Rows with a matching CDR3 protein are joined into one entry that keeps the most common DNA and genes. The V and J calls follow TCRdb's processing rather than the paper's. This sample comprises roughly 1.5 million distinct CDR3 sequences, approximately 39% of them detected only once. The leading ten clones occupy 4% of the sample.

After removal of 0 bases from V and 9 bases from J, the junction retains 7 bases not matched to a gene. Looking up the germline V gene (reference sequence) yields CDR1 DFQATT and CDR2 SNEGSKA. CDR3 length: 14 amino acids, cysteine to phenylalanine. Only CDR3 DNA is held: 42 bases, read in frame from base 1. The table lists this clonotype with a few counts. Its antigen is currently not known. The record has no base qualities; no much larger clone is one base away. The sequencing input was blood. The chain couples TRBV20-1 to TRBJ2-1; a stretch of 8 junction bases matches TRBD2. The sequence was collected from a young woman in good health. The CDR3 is CSARDSYGGAEQFF. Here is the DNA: TGCAGTGCTAGAGATTCTTACGGGGGGGCTGAGCAGTTCTTC.